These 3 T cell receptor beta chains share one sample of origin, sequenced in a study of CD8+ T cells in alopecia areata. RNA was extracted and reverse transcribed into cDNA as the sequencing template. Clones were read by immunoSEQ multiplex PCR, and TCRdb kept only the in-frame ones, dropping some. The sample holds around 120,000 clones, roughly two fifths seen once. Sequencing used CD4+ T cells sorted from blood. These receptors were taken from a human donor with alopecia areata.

CDR3 sequence reads: CAWSQFANTEAFF. CDR3 in DNA: TGTGCCTGGAGTCAGTTTGCGAACACTGAAGCTTTCTTT. The J gene is TRBJ1-1, the V gene TRBV30; no clear D gene. The CDR3 is 13 residues long. Germline V gene lookup returns CDR1 GTSNPN and CDR2 SVGIG (reference sequence). V was pared by 2 bases and J by 1 base, with 8 bases between. The variable domain in full, with the rest retrieved from reference TRBV30 and TRBJ1-1, is SQTIHQWPATLVQPVGSPLSLECTVEGTSNPNLYWYRQAAGRGLQLLFYSVGIGQISSEVPQNLSASRPQDRQFILSSKKLLLSDSGFYLCAWSQFANTEAFFGQGTRLTVV.

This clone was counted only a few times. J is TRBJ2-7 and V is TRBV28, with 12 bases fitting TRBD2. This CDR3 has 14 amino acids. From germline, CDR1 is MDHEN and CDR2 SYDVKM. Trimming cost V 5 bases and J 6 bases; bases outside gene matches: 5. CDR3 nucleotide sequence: TGTGCCAGCAGTCCGACTAGCGGGAGACGCGAGCAGTACTTC. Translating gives CASSPTSGRREQYF.

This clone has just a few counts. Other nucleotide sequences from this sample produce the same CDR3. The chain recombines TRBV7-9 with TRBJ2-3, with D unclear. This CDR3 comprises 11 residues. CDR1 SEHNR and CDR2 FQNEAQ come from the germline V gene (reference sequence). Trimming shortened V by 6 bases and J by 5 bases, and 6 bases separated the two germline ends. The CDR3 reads CASSSLDTQYF. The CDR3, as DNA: TGTGCCAGCAGTTCTCTAGATACGCAGTATTTT.